This passage covers 10 T cell receptor beta chains from one sample sequenced in a study of T-cell memory formation after mild COVID-19. TCRdb re-called the 5' RACE reads through MiXCR, storing one row per CDR3 protein. The table shows some 160,000 distinct CDR3 sequences, with 10% to 15% occurring only once. The sequenced material came from PBMCs or a T cell subset sorted from them (not recorded which). All receptors come from a young man who had mild COVID-19 (a few samples of this study predate the infection). Cell type and time point are not known.

The rearrangement joins TRBV12-3 or TRBV12-4 to TRBJ2-1; possible D gene TRBD1, 5 bases. The V gene lost 6 bases and the J gene lost 6 bases, with 21 bases spanning the gap. The CDR3 spans 16 residues. Here the CDR3 reads CASSTTPPPRGNEQFF. The CDR3 bases are TGTGCCAGCAGCACCACCCCACCCCCTAGGGGCAATGAGCAGTTCTTC.

The V gene is TRBV6-5, the J gene TRBJ1-5; the D is unclear. Trimming stripped 3 bases from V and 3 bases from J, with 9 bases between. CDR1 MNHEY and CDR2 SVGAGI come from the germline V gene. The CDR3 is 14 residues long. CDR3 sequence: CASSYGRLNQPQHF. DNA for the CDR3: TGTGCCAGCAGTTATGGACGGCTCAATCAGCCCCAGCATTTT.

This clonotype came up many times. The gene calls are TRBV5-8 and TRBJ1-6, with no clear D. Germline lookup yields CDR1 SGHTS and CDR2 YDEGEE. The CDR3 consists of 11 residues. The V and J ends lost 3 bases and 7 bases respectively, with 2 bases between them. CDR3 residues: CASSSNSPLHF. In DNA form, the CDR3 reads TGTGCCAGCAGCTCCAATTCACCCCTCCACTTT.

This clonotype has a handful of counts. The chain recombines TRBV6-2 or TRBV6-3 with TRBJ2-6; no firm D call. This CDR3 is 14 amino acids long. Trimming took off 11 bases at V and 0 bases at J, with 11 bases between the two ends. Germline V CDR1 and CDR2: MNHEY, SVGEGT. CDR3 DNA: TGTGCCGGCAACTCACCCTCTGGGGCCAACGTCCTGACTTTC. Translation: CAGNSPSGANVLTF.

This clonotype was seen a handful of times. The chain uses TRBV12-3 or TRBV12-4 and TRBJ2-7; D may be TRBD2 (5 bases). Deletions cut 3 bases from V and 5 bases from J, with 14 bases between. The CDR3 is 14 residues long. The CDR3 spells CASSFYGVSDEQYF. In nucleotides, the CDR3 is TGTGCCAGCAGTTTTTACGGGGTTTCCGACGAGCAGTACTTC.

This clonotype has only a few counts. The chain carries TRBV29-1 and TRBJ1-1; D ambiguous. The CDR3 contains 13 residues. CDR1 is SQVTM, CDR2 ANQGSEA, per germline. Trimming removed 6 bases at V and 0 bases at J, with 11 bases between. The DNA for the CDR3 is TGCAGCGTGATCCCGAGGATGAACACTGAAGCTTTCTTT. This encodes CSVIPRMNTEAFF.

The V and J genes are TRBV7-9 and TRBJ1-5, with TRBD1 matching 9 bases. V gave up 4 bases and J gave up 4 bases; unmatched junction bases: 5. Germline CDR1 reads SEHNR; CDR2 reads FQNEAQ (reference sequence). This CDR3 has 15 residues. CDR3 sequence (DNA): TGTGCCAGCAGCTCAACCGGGACAGGGAATCAGCCCCAGCATTTT. Its protein is CASSSTGTGNQPQHF.

The CDR3 sequence: CASSYGRGPVSIQYF. The CDR3 coding sequence is TGTGCCAGCAGTTACGGGCGGGGGCCCGTTTCCATTCAGTACTTC. This chain links TRBV6-2 or TRBV6-3 with TRBJ2-4; TRBD2 is a possible D gene (7 bases). The V gene lost 2 bases and the J gene lost 9 bases, with 17 bases spanning the gap. The CDR3 contains 15 residues. Germline assignment: CDR1 MNHEY and CDR2 SVGEGT.

The chain combines TRBV7-2 with TRBJ2-3; no reliable D call. Germline CDR1 SGHTA, CDR2 FQGNSA. This CDR3 is 15 amino acids long. V lost 0 bases and J lost 3, with 10 bases in between. The CDR3 protein is CASSLARSRTDTQYF. CDR3 DNA: TGTGCCAGCAGCTTAGCACGGTCTAGAACAGATACGCAGTATTTT.

The V and J genes are TRBV7-2 and TRBJ2-3, with 13 bases lining up with TRBD2. The V gene end was trimmed by 3 bases and the J gene end by 4 bases; junction bases not matched to a gene: 1. This CDR3 is 15 amino acids long. The germline V gene has CDR1 SGHTA and CDR2 FQGNSA. The CDR3 DNA sequence: TGTGCCAGCAGCTTCACTAGCGGGGGGGCAGATACGCAGTATTTT. Encoded protein: CASSFTSGGADTQYF.